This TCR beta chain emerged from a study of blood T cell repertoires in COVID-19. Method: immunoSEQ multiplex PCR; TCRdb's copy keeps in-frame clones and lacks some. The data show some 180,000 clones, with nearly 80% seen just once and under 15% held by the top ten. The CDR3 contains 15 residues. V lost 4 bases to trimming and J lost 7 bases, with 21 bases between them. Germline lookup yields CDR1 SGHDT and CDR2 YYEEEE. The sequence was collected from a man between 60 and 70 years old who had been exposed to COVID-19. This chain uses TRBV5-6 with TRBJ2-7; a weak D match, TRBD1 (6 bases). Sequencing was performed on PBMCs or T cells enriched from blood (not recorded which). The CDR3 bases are TGTGCCAGCAGCCTACTCGGTGGGGACACCCAGGAGCAGTACTTC. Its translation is CASSLLGGDTQEQYF.